The T cell receptor beta chain under discussion was sequenced for a study of blood T cell repertoires in COVID-19. Study-level background: In each case, the material was cDNA or gDNA derived from T cells, B-cell-depleted T cells, or PBMCs.

The assay was immunoSEQ multiplex PCR, and TCRdb's table has in-frame clones only and misses some. The sample consists of some 180,000 clones, more than 75% of them appearing once. V was trimmed by 6 bases and J by 6 bases, leaving 11 bases between them. The CDR3 consists of 13 residues. Per germline, CDR1 WSHSY and CDR2 SAAADI. Up to 2 weeks before entering the study, exposed participants had met a COVID-19 case. This chain uses TRBV10-2 with TRBJ2-2; TRBD2 might be the D (6 bases). The sample comprised PBMCs or T cells enriched from blood (not recorded which). The source of this sequence is a man between 60 and 70 years old who had been exposed to COVID-19. CDR3 protein: CASSIGGAGELFF. CDR3 coding DNA: TGCGCCAGCAGCATCGGAGGGGCCGGGGAGCTGTTTTTT.